A single sample is the source of the 3 T cell receptor beta chains below, sequenced in a study of blood T cells in healthy people across ages. Through a sample-barcoded 5' primer and a J-beta primer mix, a second PCR was run for about 6 to 11 cycles. TCRdb reprocessed the 5' RACE reads via MiXCR and lists one record per CDR3 protein. The data show around 500,000 distinct CDR3 sequences, roughly a quarter seen once. These same records also appear under a second study, on T cells of mothers and their children.

The specimen was blood. The origin of the receptors is a boy under 10 years old in good health.

V gene TRBV20-1 combines with J gene TRBJ1-4; tentatively, D is TRBD1 (5 bases). CDR3 length: 19 residues. The V gene lost 7 bases and the J gene lost 2 bases, with 29 bases spanning the gap. Germline CDR1 DFQATT, CDR2 SNEGSKA (reference sequence). The CDR3 region is CSVPGKGLVELLTNEKLFF. The CDR3 DNA follows: TGCAGTGTTCCCGGGAAGGGACTTGTAGAGCTGCTGACTAATGAAAAACTGTTTTTT.

Only a few counts were recorded for this clonotype. The CDR3 loop reads CASRASGGYEQYF. CDR3 nucleotides: TGTGCCAGCAGGGCGTCAGGGGGCTACGAGCAGTACTTC. The J gene is TRBJ2-7, the V gene TRBV12-3 or TRBV12-4, with TRBD1 matching over 7 bases. Trimming at V came to 6 bases and at J to 3 bases, leaving 5 bases not matched to a gene. CDR3 length: 13 residues.

This clonotype was counted a few times. The chain couples TRBV10-3 to TRBJ1-2, with D perhaps TRBD1 (5 bases). Germline CDR1 is ENHRY and CDR2 is SYGVKD. V shed 3 bases and J shed 4 bases, with 15 bases lying between them. CDR3 length equals 15 residues. The CDR3 spells CAISDGGMGGYGYTF. As DNA, the CDR3 is TGTGCCATCAGTGATGGAGGGATGGGGGGCTATGGCTACACCTTC.